These T cell receptor beta chains were read from a single sample in a study of blood T cell repertoires in COVID-19. Here immunoSEQ multiplex PCR was the method, and the copy in TCRdb shows in-frame clones only, minus some. The sample includes about 120,000 clones, about three quarters seen only once; the top ten take roughly 2%. What was sequenced was peripheral blood. Receptors were obtained from a woman aged 65 to 85 with acute or convalescent COVID-19. Both conserved end residues are part of each CDR3. Each record gives: V gene, J gene, CDR3 protein.

V gene: TRBV6-2/TRBV6-3
J gene: TRBJ2-7
CDR3 protein: CASSYTGYEQYF

V gene: TRBV7-9
J gene: TRBJ1-5
CDR3 protein: CAIGGGRGQPQHF

V gene: TRBV7-2
J gene: TRBJ2-2
CDR3 protein: CASSSDRGSTGELFF

V gene: TRBV6-1
J gene: TRBJ1-2
CDR3 protein: CASSESGYGGYTF

V gene: TRBV25-1
J gene: TRBJ2-3
CDR3 protein: CASRLSTDTQYF

V gene: TRBV19
J gene: TRBJ2-7
CDR3 protein: CASSIRASGGVSYEQYF

V gene: TRBV30
J gene: TRBJ1-2
CDR3 protein: CAWGDRALGDGYTF

V gene: TRBV19
J gene: TRBJ2-5
CDR3 protein: CASSIGDSETQYF

V gene: TRBV30
J gene: TRBJ2-5
CDR3 protein: CAWSTGVVRETQYF

V gene: TRBV28
J gene: TRBJ2-3
CDR3 protein: CASSTTSSPDTQYF

V gene: TRBV9
J gene: TRBJ2-2
CDR3 protein: CASSVTGNTGELFF

V gene: TRBV10-3
J gene: TRBJ1-4
CDR3 protein: CAISAGRDEKLFF

V gene: TRBV9
J gene: TRBJ1-1
CDR3 protein: CASSVGLLSQGNTEAFF

V gene: TRBV5-1
J gene: TRBJ2-7
CDR3 protein: CASKVRGGFHEQYF

V gene: TRBV28
J gene: TRBJ2-4
CDR3 protein: CASRTRLAGENIQYF

V gene: TRBV6-6
J gene: TRBJ1-1
CDR3 protein: CASISLHNTEAFF

V gene: TRBV5-6
J gene: TRBJ2-7
CDR3 protein: CASSTGQGEQYF

V gene: TRBV18
J gene: TRBJ2-3
CDR3 protein: CASSPRLAGGTDTQYF

V gene: TRBV7-2
J gene: TRBJ2-5
CDR3 protein: CASSFPTGGGETQYF

V gene: TRBV7-6
J gene: TRBJ1-2
CDR3 protein: CASSLGSSGQGANGYTF

V gene: TRBV6-5
J gene: TRBJ1-3
CDR3 protein: CASSFNRAGGNTIYF

V gene: TRBV23-1
J gene: TRBJ2-1
CDR3 protein: CASRQPAPRVF

V gene: TRBV7-9
J gene: TRBJ2-7
CDR3 protein: CASSLVGQGAMQYF

V gene: TRBV6-5
J gene: TRBJ2-1
CDR3 protein: CASMGIGDEQFF

V gene: TRBV2
J gene: TRBJ2-7
CDR3 protein: CASSEAYTRTYEQYF

V gene: TRBV11-2
J gene: TRBJ2-4
CDR3 protein: CASSLGALAGGAKNIQYF

V gene: TRBV5-8
J gene: TRBJ2-4
CDR3 protein: CASSALGDRADIQYF

V gene: TRBV19
J gene: TRBJ2-2
CDR3 protein: CASSWGPNTGELFF

V gene: TRBV6-2/TRBV6-3
J gene: TRBJ2-5
CDR3 protein: CASSSPLTQYF

V gene: TRBV5-1
J gene: TRBJ2-3
CDR3 protein: CASSLALATDTQYF

V gene: TRBV5-8
J gene: TRBJ2-7
CDR3 protein: CAGAVSYEQYF

V gene: TRBV15
J gene: TRBJ2-1
CDR3 protein: CATSRGASGFPYNEQFF

V gene: TRBV10-1
J gene: TRBJ2-5
CDR3 protein: CASSEGTTRETQYF

V gene: TRBV18
J gene: TRBJ2-2
CDR3 protein: CASSPYGENTGELFF

V gene: TRBV12-5
J gene: TRBJ1-5
CDR3 protein: CASGNGAVGNQPQHF

V gene: TRBV7-2
J gene: TRBJ2-1
CDR3 protein: CASSFRGGGNEQFF

V gene: TRBV28
J gene: TRBJ2-5
CDR3 protein: CASSSGQGARETQYF

V gene: TRBV5-5
J gene: TRBJ2-7
CDR3 protein: CASSRQGYEQYF

V gene: TRBV3-1/TRBV3-2
J gene: TRBJ1-2
CDR3 protein: CASGGQGAEAGYTF